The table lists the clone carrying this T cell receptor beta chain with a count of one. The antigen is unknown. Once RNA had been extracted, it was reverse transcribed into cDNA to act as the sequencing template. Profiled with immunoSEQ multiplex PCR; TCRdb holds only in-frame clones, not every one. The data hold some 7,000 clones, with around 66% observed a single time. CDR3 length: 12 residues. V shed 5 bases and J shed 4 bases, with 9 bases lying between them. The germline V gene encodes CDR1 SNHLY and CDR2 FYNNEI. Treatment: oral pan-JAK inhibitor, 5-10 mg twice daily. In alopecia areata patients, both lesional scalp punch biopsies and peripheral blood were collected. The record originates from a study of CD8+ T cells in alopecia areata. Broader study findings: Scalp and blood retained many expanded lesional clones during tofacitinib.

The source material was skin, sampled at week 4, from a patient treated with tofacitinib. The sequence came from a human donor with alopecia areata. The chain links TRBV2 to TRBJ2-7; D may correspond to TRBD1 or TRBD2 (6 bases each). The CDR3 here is CASSTGAYEQYF. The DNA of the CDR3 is TGTGCCAGCAGTACGGGGGCTTACGAGCAGTACTTC. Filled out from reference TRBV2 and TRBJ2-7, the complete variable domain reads EPEVTQTPSHQVTQMGQEVILRCVPISNHLYFYWYRQILGQKVEFLVSFYNNEISEKSEIFDDQFSVERPDGSNFTLKIRSTKLEDSAMYFCASSTGAYEQYFGPGTRLTVT.